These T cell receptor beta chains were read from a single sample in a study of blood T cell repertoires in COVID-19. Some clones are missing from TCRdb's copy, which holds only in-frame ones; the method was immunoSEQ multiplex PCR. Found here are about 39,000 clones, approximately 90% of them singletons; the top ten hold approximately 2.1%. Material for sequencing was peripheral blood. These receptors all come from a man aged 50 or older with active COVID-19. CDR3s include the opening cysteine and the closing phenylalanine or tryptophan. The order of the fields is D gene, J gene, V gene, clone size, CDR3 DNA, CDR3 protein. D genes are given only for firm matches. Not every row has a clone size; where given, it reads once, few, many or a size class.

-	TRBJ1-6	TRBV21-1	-	TGTGCCAGCAGCAAAAGGGGGCAGGGTTTCCTCCCCCTCCACTTT	CASSKRGQGFLPLHF
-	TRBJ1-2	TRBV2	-	TGTGCCAGCAGTGGGTTTGAGGGCTATGGCTACACCTTC	CASSGFEGYGYTF
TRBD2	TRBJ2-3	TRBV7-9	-	TGTGCCAGCAGCTTAATCTTAGCGGGGGCAGGAGATACGCAGTATTTT	CASSLILAGAGDTQYF
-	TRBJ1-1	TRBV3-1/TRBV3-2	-	TGTGCCAGCAGCCAGGGCCGGCCCACTGAAGCTTTCTTT	CASSQGRPTEAFF
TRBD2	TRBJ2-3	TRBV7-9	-	TGTGCCAGCAGCCCTACCCCCGCGGGAGTCACAGATACGCAGTATTTT	CASSPTPAGVTDTQYF
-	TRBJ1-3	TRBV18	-	TGTGCCAGCTCACCACATCCAGGCGCCTCTGGAAACACCATATATTTT	CASSPHPGASGNTIYF
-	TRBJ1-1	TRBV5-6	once	TGTGCCAGCAGCTTGACAGGAGAGAACACTGAAGCTTTCTTT	CASSLTGENTEAFF
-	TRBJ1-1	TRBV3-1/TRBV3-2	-	TGTGCCAGCAGCCAAGACCCAGGGTTCACTGAAGCTTTCTTT	CASSQDPGFTEAFF
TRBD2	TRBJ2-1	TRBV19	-	TGTGCCAGTACCCCGCCGGGACTAGCGAACAATGAGCAGTTCTTC	CASTPPGLANNEQFF
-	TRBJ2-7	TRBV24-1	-	TGTGCCACAATGCGCGGGACAGTTGAGGCCGAGCAGTACTTC	CATMRGTVEAEQYF
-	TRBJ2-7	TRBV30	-	TGTGCCTGGAGTCGCAGGGGCAACGAGCAGTACTTC	CAWSRRGNEQYF
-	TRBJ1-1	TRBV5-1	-	TGCGCCAGCAGCCTAGACCCAAGGGGTGAAGCTTTCTTT	CASSLDPRGEAFF
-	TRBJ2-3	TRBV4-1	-	TGCGCCAGCAGCCAAGAGTCAAGCGGTTCGGGGACGCAGTATTTT	CASSQESSGSGTQYF
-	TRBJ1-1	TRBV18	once	TGTGCCAGCACGCCCCTAGAGGACTCGGGTCGAGCTTTCTTT	CASTPLEDSGRAFF
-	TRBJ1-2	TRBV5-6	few	TGTGCCAGCAGCTTGGTGCAGATGAACTATGGCTACACCTTC	CASSLVQMNYGYTF
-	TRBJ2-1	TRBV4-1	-	TGCGCCAGCAGCCCAATCCGCAGGGGGGAGCGTGAGCAGTTCTTC	CASSPIRRGEREQFF
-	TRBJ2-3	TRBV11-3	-	TGTGCCAGCAGCCGACTCGGGGGGCCAGAAAATACGCAGTATTTT	CASSRLGGPENTQYF
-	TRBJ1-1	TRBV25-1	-	TGTGCCAGCAGTGAATATGGAGGAACTGTAACTGAAGCTTTCTTT	CASSEYGGTVTEAFF
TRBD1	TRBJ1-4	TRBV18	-	TGTGCCAGCTCATTACAGGGGGGTGCCGCGGATGAAAAACTGTTTTTT	CASSLQGGAADEKLFF
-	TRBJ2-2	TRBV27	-	TGTGCCAGCAGTTCCGAAAGTCGGGGGGAGCTGTTTTTT	CASSSESRGELFF
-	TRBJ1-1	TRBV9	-	TGTGCCAGCAGCCCCCAGACAGTGAACACTGAAGCTTTCTTT	CASSPQTVNTEAFF